This T cell receptor beta chain originates from a study of control samples from healthy donors and cancer patients. Clones were read by immunoSEQ multiplex PCR, and TCRdb kept only the in-frame ones, dropping some. The table shows some 96,000 clones, with 93% occurring only once. This TCR derives from a man younger than 35 in good health. The sequenced sample consisted of blood.

CDR3 nucleotide sequence: TGTGCCAGCTCACCTAACCCAAGCGGTAATTCACCCCTCCACTTT. It encodes CASSPNPSGNSPLHF. The J gene is TRBJ1-6, the V gene TRBV18; no definite D call. Trimming shortened V by 3 bases and J by 6 bases, and 12 bases separated the two germline ends. The CDR3 spans 15 residues. Germline assignment: CDR1 KGHSH and CDR2 LQKENI.